The source of this TCR beta chain is a study of CD8 T cells in ankylosing spondylitis. Only a few counts were recorded for this clonotype. The antigen is not known. Study conclusions and caveats: What seemed typical of ankylosing spondylitis blood was a TCR beta motif built from under 10 highly homologous variants. Prior work had noted some motif variants in reactive arthritis blood and synovial fluid.

Molecular-barcoded quantitative 5'-RACE produced these TCR beta libraries. TCRdb re-called the 5' RACE reads through MiXCR, storing one row per CDR3 protein. Seen here are 150,000 to 200,000 distinct CDR3 sequences, 13% observed once, and the top ten hold approximately 11%. Between the trimmed V and J ends, which lost 4 bases and 6 bases, there was a span of 14 bases. Germline CDR1 SGHNT, CDR2 YYREEE (reference sequence). The CDR3 has 14 residues. The sequencing input was blood, either unsorted or a sorted T cell fraction (not recorded which). This sequence was found in a female donor with ankylosing spondylitis or in good health (not recorded which). The rearrangement joins TRBV5-4 to TRBJ2-1; a weak D match, TRBD2 (5 bases). The CDR3 region is CASSTEPGSNEQFF. The CDR3 DNA reads TGTGCCAGCAGCACCGAACCGGGGTCCAATGAGCAGTTCTTC.